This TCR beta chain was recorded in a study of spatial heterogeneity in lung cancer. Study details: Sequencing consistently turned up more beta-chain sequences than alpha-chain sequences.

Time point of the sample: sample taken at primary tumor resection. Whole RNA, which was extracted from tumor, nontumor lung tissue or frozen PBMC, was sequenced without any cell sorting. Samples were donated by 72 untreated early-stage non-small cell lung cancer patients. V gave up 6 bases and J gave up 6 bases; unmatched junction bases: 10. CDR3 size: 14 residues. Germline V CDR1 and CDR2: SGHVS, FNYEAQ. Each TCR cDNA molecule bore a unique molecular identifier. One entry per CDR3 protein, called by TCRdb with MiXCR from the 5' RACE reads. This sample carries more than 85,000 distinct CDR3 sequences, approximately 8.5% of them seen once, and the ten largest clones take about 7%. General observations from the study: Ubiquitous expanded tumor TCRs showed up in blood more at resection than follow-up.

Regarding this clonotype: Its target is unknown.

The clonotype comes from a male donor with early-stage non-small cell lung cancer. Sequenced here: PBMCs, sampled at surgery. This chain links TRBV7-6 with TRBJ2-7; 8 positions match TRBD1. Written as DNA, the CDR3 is TGTGCCAGCAGTCTCGAGACAGGGGCTGGCGAGCAGTACTTC. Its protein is CASSLETGAGEQYF.